The sequence of this T cell receptor beta chain was determined in a study of Graves' ophthalmopathy and Graves' hyperthyroidism. PBMCs were isolated by Ficoll-Paque density gradient centrifugation, using around 10 ml of fresh peripheral blood as the starting material. RNA transcripts were the source from which TCR beta CDR3 regions were amplified. Second-round multiplex PCR followed a first-round RT-PCR using HTBI primers. TCRdb analysed the multiplex PCR reads with MiXCR anew, one entry per CDR3 protein. The table has about 210,000 distinct CDR3 sequences, around 30% seen once. This clonotype was recorded at least ten times. The V and J ends lost 0 bases and 3 bases respectively, with 19 bases between them. Germline V gene data show CDR1 as SGHRS and CDR2 as YFSETQ. The CDR3 runs 17 residues.

The sample consisted of peripheral blood. This clonotype was sampled from a man aged 45-60 years with Graves' ophthalmopathy. V is TRBV5-1 and J is TRBJ2-7; D ambiguous. CDR3 sequence (DNA): TGCGCCAGCAGCTTGGCCGGGCCTTACCCCGAACACTACGAGCAGTACTTC. Translation: CASSLAGPYPEHYEQYF.